The count of the clone carrying this TCR beta chain is one. The target antigen is unknown. Repertoires were generated with immunoSEQ multiplex PCR, while TCRdb's copy carries only in-frame clones and drops some. The table has 45,000 or so clones, roughly 86% seen once. The CDR3 extends over 17 amino acids. Trimming took 0 bases from V and 0 from J; bases not matched to a gene: 5. Germline assignment: CDR1 LNHNV and CDR2 YYDKDF (reference sequence). These data originate in a study of PD-1 blockade in classical Hodgkin lymphoma. Broader study findings: When nivolumab was started under 1 year after ASCT, patients were excluded.

Patients all relapsed after autologous stem cell transplantation, and there was variation in brentuximab vedotin exposure. When best responses were assessed, they were complete response, partial response or progressive disease. The receptor's source is a human donor with classical Hodgkin lymphoma. This chain links TRBV15 with TRBJ1-3, with 7 bases fitting TRBD1. Sequencing was performed on peripheral blood mononuclear cells (PBMCs), taken at baseline. The CDR3 region is CATSRDRTGVSGNTIYF. The CDR3 DNA follows: TGTGCCACCAGCAGAGATAGGACAGGAGTCTCTGGAAACACCATATATTTT.